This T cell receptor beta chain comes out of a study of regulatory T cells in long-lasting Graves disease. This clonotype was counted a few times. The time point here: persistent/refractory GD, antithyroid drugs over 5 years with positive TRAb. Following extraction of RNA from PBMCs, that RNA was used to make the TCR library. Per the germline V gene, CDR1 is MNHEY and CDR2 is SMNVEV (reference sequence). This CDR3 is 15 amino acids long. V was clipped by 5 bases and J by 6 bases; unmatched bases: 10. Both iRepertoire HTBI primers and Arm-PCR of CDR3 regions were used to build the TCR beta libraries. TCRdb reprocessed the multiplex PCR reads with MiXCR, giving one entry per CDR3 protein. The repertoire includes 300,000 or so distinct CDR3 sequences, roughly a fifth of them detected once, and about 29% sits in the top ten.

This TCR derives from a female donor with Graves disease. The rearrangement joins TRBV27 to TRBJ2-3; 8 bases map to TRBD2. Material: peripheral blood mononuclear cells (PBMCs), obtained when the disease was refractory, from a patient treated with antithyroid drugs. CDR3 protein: CASSRGGGGSDTQYF. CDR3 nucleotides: TGTGCCAGCAGTCGAGGTGGCGGGGGGTCGGATACGCAGTATTTT.